This TCR beta chain was captured by sequencing in a study of TIL therapy for anti-PD-1-resistant metastatic lung cancer. About the research overall: Patients had a median age of about 50 years (range about 35-80). Most patients had lung adenocarcinoma; a few tumors were EGFR-mutant, two ALK-rearranged; half smoked currently or formerly. Regarding the study as a whole: The cohort had more treatment-naive, never-smoker and oncogene-addicted patients than typical. Infused TIL clonotypes partially replaced the baseline blood repertoire, then decayed over months.

About this clone itself: Antigen specificity is unknown.

The libraries were made with immunoSEQ v3. Libraries were prepared by immunoSEQ multiplex PCR; TCRdb keeps only in-frame clonotypes and omits some of them. The sample has 55,000 to 65,000 clones, roughly 80% seen once. Germline V gives CDR1 SGHTA, CDR2 FQGTGA. This CDR3 has 13 amino acids. The V segment lost 5 bases and the J segment 4 bases; nucleotides outside the gene matches: 4. Documented time point: pre-treatment sample, taken before nivolumab and TIL therapy. The sample consisted of blood, taken at baseline. The sequence was obtained from a person aged 25 to 79 with non-small cell lung cancer. The chain employs TRBV7-3 and TRBJ1-2; 7 bases are a match to TRBD1. DNA for the CDR3: TGTGCCAGCAGCCCCGGGACAGCCTATGGCTACACCTTC. Its translation is CASSPGTAYGYTF.